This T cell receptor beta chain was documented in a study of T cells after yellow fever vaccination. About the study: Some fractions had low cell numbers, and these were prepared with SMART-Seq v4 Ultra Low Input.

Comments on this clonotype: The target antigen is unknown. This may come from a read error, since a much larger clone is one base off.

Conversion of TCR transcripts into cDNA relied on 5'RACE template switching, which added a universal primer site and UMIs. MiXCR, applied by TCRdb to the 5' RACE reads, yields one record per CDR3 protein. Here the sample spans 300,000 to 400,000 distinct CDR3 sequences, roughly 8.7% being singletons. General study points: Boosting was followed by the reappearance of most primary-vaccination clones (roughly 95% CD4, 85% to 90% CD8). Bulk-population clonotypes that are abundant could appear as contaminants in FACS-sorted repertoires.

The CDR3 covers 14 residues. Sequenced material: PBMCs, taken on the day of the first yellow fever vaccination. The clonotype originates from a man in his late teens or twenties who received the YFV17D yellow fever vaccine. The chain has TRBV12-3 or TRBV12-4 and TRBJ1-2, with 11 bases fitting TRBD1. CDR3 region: CATSRDRGKGGYTF. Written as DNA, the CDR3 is TGTGCCACCAGTCGGGACAGGGGGAAAGGTGGCTACACCTTC.